This paragraph reports one T cell receptor (beta chain). The CDR3 is made up of 16 amino acids. Germline CDR1 reads DFQATT; CDR2 reads SNEGSKA (reference sequence). Trimming took 2 bases from V and 8 from J; bases not matched to a gene: 12. Sample-barcoded 5' priming and a J-beta primer mix drove a second PCR of roughly 6 to 12 cycles. One entry per CDR3 protein results from TCRdb running MiXCR on the 5' RACE reads. The table has 600,000 to 850,000 distinct CDR3 sequences, 25% seen once. The data originate from a study of blood T cells in healthy people across ages. Another study also made use of these data, one on T cells of mothers and their children.

The clonotype originates from a boy younger than 18 in good health. This chain joins TRBV20-1 and TRBJ2-1, with 10 bases that match TRBD2. The sequenced sample was blood. In nucleotides, the CDR3 is TGCAGTGCTAGATCGGGACTAGCGACCGTAGGCGATGAGCAGTTCTTC. It translates to CSARSGLATVGDEQFF.